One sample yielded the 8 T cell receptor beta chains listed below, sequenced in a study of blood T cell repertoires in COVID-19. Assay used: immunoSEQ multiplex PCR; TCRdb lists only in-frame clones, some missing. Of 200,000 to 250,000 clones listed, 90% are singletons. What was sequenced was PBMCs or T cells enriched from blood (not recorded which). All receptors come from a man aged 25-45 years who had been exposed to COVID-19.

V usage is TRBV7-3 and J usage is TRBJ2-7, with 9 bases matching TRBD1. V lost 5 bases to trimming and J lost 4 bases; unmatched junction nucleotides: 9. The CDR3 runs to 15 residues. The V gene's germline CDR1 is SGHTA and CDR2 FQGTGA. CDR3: CASSPTGTGPYEQYF. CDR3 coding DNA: TGTGCCAGCAGCCCCACCGGGACAGGGCCGTACGAGCAGTACTTC. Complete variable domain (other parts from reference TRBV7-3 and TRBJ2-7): GAGVSQTPSNKVTEKGKYVELRCDPISGHTALYWYRQSLGQGPEFLIYFQGTGAADDSGLPNDRFFAVRPEGSVSTLKIQRTERGDSAVYLCASSPTGTGPYEQYFGPGTRLTVT.

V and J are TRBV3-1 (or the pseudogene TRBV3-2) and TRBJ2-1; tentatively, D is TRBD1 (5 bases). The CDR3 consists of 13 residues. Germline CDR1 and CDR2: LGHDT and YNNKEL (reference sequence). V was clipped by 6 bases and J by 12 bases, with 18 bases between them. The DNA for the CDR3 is TGTGCCAGCAGACCCTACTCGGACACACGGCAGTTCTTC. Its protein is CASRPYSDTRQFF.

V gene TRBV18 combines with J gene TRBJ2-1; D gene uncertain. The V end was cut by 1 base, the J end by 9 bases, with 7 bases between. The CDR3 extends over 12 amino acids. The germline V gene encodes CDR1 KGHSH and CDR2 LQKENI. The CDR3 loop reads CASSPLAGEQFF. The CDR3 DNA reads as TGTGCCAGCTCACCACTGGCTGGTGAGCAGTTCTTC.

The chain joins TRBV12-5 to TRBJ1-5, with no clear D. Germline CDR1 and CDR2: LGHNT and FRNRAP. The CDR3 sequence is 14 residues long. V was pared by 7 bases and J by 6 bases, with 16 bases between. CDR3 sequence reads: CASAQSRGIQPQHF. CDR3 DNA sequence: TGTGCTAGTGCCCAGTCCCGAGGGATTCAGCCCCAGCATTTT.

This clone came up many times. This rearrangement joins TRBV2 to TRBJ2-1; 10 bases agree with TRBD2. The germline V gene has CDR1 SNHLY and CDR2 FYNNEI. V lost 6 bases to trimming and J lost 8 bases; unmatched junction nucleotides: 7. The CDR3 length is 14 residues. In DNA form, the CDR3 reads TGTGCCAGCAGGGTAGCGGGGGGTGTCGATGAGCAGTTCTTC. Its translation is CASRVAGGVDEQFF.

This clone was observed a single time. The CDR3 DNA sequence: TGTGCCAGCAGCTTCGAACAGGGGGCGGTTGAAGCTTTCTTT. As protein: CASSFEQGAVEAFF. The V and J genes are TRBV11-2 and TRBJ1-1, with 9 bases identical to TRBD1. The V gene's germline CDR1 is SGHAT and CDR2 FQNNGV. The CDR3 runs 14 residues. J was trimmed by 7 bases and V by 3 bases; bases with no gene match: 6. Full variable domain (missing parts from reference TRBV11-2 and TRBJ1-1): EAGVAQSPRYKIIEKRQSVAFWCNPISGHATLYWYQQILGQGPKLLIQFQNNGVVDDSQLPKDRFSAERLKGVDSTLKIQPAKLEDSAVYLCASSFEQGAVEAFFGQGTRLTVV.

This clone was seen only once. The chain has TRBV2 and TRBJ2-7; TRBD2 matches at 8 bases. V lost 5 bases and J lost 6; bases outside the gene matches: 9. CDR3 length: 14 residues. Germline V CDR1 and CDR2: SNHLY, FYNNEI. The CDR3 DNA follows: TGTGCCAGCAGTTTGGGCGGGGGGCCGACCGAGCAGTACTTC. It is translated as CASSLGGGPTEQYF.

CDR3 residues: CASSLGALEVQETQYF. CDR3 DNA sequence: TGCGCCAGCAGCTTGGGGGCACTAGAGGTCCAAGAGACCCAGTACTTC. This chain uses TRBV5-1 with TRBJ2-5, with D possibly TRBD2 on 5 matching bases. V was cut by 0 bases and J by 1 base, with 13 bases left in between. The CDR3 contains 16 residues. CDR1 is SGHRS and CDR2 is YFSETQ in the germline V gene.